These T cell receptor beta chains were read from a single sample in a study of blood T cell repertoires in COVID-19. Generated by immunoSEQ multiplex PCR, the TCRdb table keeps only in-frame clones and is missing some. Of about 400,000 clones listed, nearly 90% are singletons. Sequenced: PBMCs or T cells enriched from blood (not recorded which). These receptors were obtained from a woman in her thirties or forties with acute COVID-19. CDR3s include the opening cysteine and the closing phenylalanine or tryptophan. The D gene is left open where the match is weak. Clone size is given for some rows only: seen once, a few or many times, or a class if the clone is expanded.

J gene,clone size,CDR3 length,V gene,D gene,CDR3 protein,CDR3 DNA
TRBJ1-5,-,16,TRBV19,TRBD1,CASSLSGQGWNQPQHF,TGTGCCAGTAGTCTGTCGGGACAGGGATGGAATCAGCCCCAGCATTTT
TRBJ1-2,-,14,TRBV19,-,CASSPRTANYGYTF,TGTGCCAGTAGTCCTCGGACAGCCAACTATGGCTACACCTTC
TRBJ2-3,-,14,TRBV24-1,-,CATSDSPGGDTQYF,TGTGCCACCAGTGATTCACCCGGGGGAGATACGCAGTATTTT
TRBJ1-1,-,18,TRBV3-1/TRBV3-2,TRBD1,CASSQLQGAQTIHTEAFF,TGTGCCAGCAGCCAACTACAGGGGGCACAAACCATTCACACTGAAGCTTTCTTT
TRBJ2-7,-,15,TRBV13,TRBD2,CASSSRAGDRGEQYF,TGTGCCAGCAGCTCCCGGGCGGGGGATCGGGGCGAGCAGTACTTC
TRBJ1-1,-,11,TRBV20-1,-,CSAIDRSGAFF,TGCAGTGCCATTGACAGGTCTGGAGCTTTCTTT
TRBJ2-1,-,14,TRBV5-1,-,CASSYTPGYNEQFF,TGCGCCAGCAGCTATACCCCAGGATACAATGAGCAGTTCTTC
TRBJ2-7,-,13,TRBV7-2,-,CASSSTGSYEQYF,TGTGCCAGCAGCTCAACAGGGTCCTACGAGCAGTACTTC
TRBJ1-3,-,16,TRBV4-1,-,CASSQGTGYSGNTIYF,TGCGCCAGCAGCCAAGGGACTGGCTACTCTGGAAACACCATATATTTT
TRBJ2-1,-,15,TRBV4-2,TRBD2,CASSQADGRGAEQFF,TGTGCCAGCAGCCAAGCGGACGGGCGGGGGGCCGAGCAGTTCTTC
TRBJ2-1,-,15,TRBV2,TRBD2,CASAASGGAYNEQFF,TGTGCCAGCGCGGCTAGCGGGGGGGCCTACAATGAGCAGTTCTTC
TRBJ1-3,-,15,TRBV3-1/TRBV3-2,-,CASSQTGDSGNTIYF,TGTGCCAGCAGCCAAACGGGGGACTCTGGAAACACCATATATTTT
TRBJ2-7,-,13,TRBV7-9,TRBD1,CASSPQGSDEQYF,TGTGCCAGCAGCCCACAGGGGTCTGACGAGCAGTACTTC
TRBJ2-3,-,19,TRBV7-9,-,CASRRRLGGTSSRTDTQYF,TGTGCCAGCAGGCGGAGACTAGGAGGGACCTCATCACGCACAGATACGCAGTATTTT
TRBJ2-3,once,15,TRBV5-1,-,CASSSRFRGADTQYF,TGCGCCAGCAGCTCGAGGTTTCGGGGTGCAGATACGCAGTATTTT
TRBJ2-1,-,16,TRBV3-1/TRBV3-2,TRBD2,CASSQGTPSGVSEQFF,TGTGCCAGCAGCCAAGGTACTCCTAGCGGGGTGAGTGAGCAGTTCTTC
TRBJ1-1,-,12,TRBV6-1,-,CASSEGGRQAFF,TGTGCCAGCAGTGAAGGCGGTCGCCAGGCTTTCTTT
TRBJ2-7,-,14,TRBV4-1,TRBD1,CASSRQGDSYEQYF,TGCGCCAGCAGTCGACAGGGCGACTCCTACGAGCAGTACTTC
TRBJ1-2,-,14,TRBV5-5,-,CASSLEPEGYGYTF,TGTGCCAGCAGCTTGGAACCCGAGGGCTATGGCTACACCTTC
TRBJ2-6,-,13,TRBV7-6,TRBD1,CASSPRQGSVLTF,TGTGCCAGCAGCCCGAGACAGGGAAGCGTCCTGACTTTC